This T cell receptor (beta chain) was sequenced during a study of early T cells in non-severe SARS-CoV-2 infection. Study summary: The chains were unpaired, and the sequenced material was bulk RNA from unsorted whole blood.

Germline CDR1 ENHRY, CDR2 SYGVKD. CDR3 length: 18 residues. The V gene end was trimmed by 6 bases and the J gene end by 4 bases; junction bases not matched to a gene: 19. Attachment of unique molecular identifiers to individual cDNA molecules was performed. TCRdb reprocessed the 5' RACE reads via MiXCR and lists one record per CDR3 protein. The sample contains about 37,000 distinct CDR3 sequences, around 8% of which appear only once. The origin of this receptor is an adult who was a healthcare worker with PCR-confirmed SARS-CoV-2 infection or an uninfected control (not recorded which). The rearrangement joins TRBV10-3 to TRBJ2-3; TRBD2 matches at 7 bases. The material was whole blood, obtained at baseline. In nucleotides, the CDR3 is TGTGCCATCAGCCGAGACCGGGACTACCGAGGGACCCCAGATACGCAGTATTTT. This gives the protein CAISRDRDYRGTPDTQYF.